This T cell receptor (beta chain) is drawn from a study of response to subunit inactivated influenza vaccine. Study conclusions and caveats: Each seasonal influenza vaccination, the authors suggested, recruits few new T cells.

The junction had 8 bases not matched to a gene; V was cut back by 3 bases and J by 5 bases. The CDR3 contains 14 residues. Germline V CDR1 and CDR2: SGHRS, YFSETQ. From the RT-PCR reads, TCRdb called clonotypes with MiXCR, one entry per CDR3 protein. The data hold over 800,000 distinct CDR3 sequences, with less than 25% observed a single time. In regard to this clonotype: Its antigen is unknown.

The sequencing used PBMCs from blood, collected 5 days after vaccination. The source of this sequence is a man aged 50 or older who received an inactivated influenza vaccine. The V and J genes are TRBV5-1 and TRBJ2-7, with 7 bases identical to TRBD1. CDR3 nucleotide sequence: TGCGCCAGCAGCTCATGGACAGGTAGTCACGAGCAGTACTTC. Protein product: CASSSWTGSHEQYF.